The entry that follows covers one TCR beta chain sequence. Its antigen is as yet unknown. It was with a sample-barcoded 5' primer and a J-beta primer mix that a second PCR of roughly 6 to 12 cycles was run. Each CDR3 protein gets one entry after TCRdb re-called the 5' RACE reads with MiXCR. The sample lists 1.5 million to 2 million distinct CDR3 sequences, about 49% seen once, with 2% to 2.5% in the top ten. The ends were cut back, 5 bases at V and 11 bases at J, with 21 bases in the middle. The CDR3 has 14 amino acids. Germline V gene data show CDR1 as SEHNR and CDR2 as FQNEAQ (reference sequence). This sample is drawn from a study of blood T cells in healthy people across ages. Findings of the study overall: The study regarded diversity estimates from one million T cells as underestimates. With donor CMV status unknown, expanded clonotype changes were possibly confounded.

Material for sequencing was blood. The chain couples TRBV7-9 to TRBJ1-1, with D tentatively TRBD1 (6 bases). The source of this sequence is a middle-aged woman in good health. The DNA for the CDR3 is TGTGCCAGCAGCCTTCAACAGGGCCAAAGTGATGCTTTCTTT. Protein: CASSLQQGQSDAFF.